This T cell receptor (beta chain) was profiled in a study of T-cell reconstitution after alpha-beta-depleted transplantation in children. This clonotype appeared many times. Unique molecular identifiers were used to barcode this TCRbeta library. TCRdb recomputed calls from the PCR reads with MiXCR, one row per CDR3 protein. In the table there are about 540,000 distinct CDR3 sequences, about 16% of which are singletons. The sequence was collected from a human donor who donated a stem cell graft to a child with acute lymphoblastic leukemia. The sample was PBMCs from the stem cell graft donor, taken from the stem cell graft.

As DNA, the CDR3 is TGCGCCAGCAGCTTGGCCCGGGGAAACTATGGCTACACCTTC. Translating gives CASSLARGNYGYTF. The V call is TRBV5-1, the J call TRBJ1-2; the D is unclear. This CDR3 is 14 amino acids long. From germline, CDR1 is SGHRS and CDR2 YFSETQ. Trimming cost V 0 bases and J 2 bases, with 8 bases left between them.